Sequencing of this TCR beta chain was carried out in a study of CD8 T cells in ankylosing spondylitis. Study results and caveats: Those disease-linked clones were CD8+; they were also relatively rare in peripheral blood. About 8 highly homologous variants made up a TCR beta motif, and this motif appeared characteristic of ankylosing spondylitis blood. Reactive arthritis synovial fluid and blood previously showed some of these motif variants.

Quantitative 5'-RACE was performed with molecular barcodes, and it yielded the TCR beta libraries. TCRdb re-derived calls from the 5' RACE reads in MiXCR, one entry per CDR3 protein. The repertoire holds approximately 300,000 distinct CDR3 sequences, with roughly 20% as singletons. Germline CDR1 is MNHEY and CDR2 is SMNVEV (reference sequence). The CDR3 loop spans 15 amino acids. V was pared by 4 bases and J by 5 bases, with 7 bases of the junction left unmatched. About this clonotype: The antigen remains undetermined.

The clonotype originates from a male donor with ankylosing spondylitis or in good health (not recorded which). The sample taken for sequencing was blood, either unsorted or a sorted T cell fraction (not recorded which). This chain uses TRBV27 with TRBJ2-3; 9 bases are a match to TRBD1. CDR3 sequence (DNA): TGTGCCAGCAGTTCGAGGACAGGGGCCGGAGATACGCAGTATTTT. Amino acid sequence: CASSSRTGAGDTQYF.